These 20 T cell receptor beta chains came from one sample sequenced in a study of CD8 T cells in ankylosing spondylitis. Each CDR3 protein is one row after TCRdb ran MiXCR on the 5' RACE reads. Among over 200,000 distinct CDR3 sequences listed, more than 9% were seen once. The specimen sequenced was blood, either unsorted or a sorted T cell fraction (not recorded which). These receptor sequences come from a male donor with ankylosing spondylitis or in good health (not recorded which).

Only a few counts were recorded for this clonotype. The chain is built from TRBV12-3 or TRBV12-4 and TRBJ1-2; TRBD1 is a possible D gene (5 bases). Between the trimmed V and J ends, which lost 4 bases and 7 bases, there was a span of 16 bases. This CDR3 has 14 amino acids. CDR3 in amino acids: CASSSAGRGSGYTF. The DNA of the CDR3 is TGTGCCAGCAGTTCGGCCGGCCGGGGCTCTGGCTACACCTTC.

This clonotype occurred many times. The chain uses TRBV7-2 and TRBJ2-7; D possibly corresponds to TRBD1 (5 bases). Germline V gene lookup returns CDR1 SGHTA and CDR2 FQGNSA. The V end was cut by 4 bases, the J end by 2 bases, with 18 bases between. The CDR3 extends over 16 amino acids. The DNA for the CDR3 is TGTGCCAGCAGCTCGAGGACACAGAACTTTGCCTACGAGCAGTACTTC. This codes for CASSSRTQNFAYEQYF.

The rearrangement uses TRBV12-3 or TRBV12-4 and TRBJ1-2; perhaps TRBD1 as D (6 bases). CDR3 size: 17 residues. V was pared by 1 base and J by 1 base, with 16 bases between. This chain's CDR3 is CASSLDFGTTLNYGYTF. DNA of the CDR3: TGTGCCAGCAGTTTAGACTTCGGGACAACCCTTAACTATGGCTACACCTTC.

This clonotype was counted at least ten times. This chain links TRBV7-3 with TRBJ2-3; D gene unclear. The V gene lost 3 bases and the J gene lost 4 bases, with 8 bases spanning the gap. The CDR3 loop spans 13 amino acids. Germline V gene lookup returns CDR1 SGHTA and CDR2 FQGTGA. CDR3 coding DNA: TGTGCCAGCAGCTTCGTAGGTCCAGATACGCAGTATTTT. Protein sequence: CASSFVGPDTQYF.

The rearrangement joins TRBV6-1 to TRBJ2-3; TRBD2 aligns across 13 bases. Per the germline V gene, CDR1 is MNHNS and CDR2 is SASEGT. V lost 6 bases to trimming and J lost 9 bases; unmatched junction nucleotides: 6. The CDR3 is made up of 14 amino acids. The DNA for the CDR3 is TGTGCCAGCAGAAGGGGGACTAGCGGGGTGACGCAGTATTTT. Translation: CASRRGTSGVTQYF.

The rearrangement uses TRBV2 and TRBJ2-3; 8 nucleotides agree with TRBD1. Germline V gene lookup returns CDR1 SNHLY and CDR2 FYNNEI. The junction had 4 bases not matched to a gene; V was cut back by 5 bases and J by 6 bases. This CDR3 has 13 amino acids. The CDR3 loop is CASSPNRGDTQYF. Here the CDR3 DNA reads TGTGCCAGCAGTCCCAACAGGGGGGATACGCAGTATTTT.

This clonotype has a count of ten or more. The rearrangement joins TRBV24-1 to TRBJ2-2; 12 positions agree with TRBD1. The CDR3 is 14 residues long. V shed 9 bases, J shed 7 bases, and the junction held 5 bases outside the gene matches. Looked up from germline, CDR1 is KGHDR and CDR2 is SFDVKD. The CDR3 sequence is CATQGQGAIGELFF. Written as DNA, the CDR3 is TGTGCCACCCAGGGACAGGGGGCGATCGGGGAGCTGTTTTTT.

This clonotype was seen ten or more times. The gene calls are TRBV6-1 and TRBJ2-3; D is perhaps TRBD2 (6 bases). Trimming shortened V by 10 bases and J by 3 bases, and 17 bases separated the two germline ends. CDR3 length: 14 amino acids. CDR1 and CDR2 (germline): MNHNS, SASEGT. DNA of the CDR3: TGTGCCACATACGGGGGATGGGGAACAGATACGCAGTATTTT. This gives the protein CATYGGWGTDTQYF.

This clonotype has at least ten counts. J is TRBJ2-3 and V is TRBV20-1; D possibly corresponds to TRBD2 (6 bases). Germline CDR1 and CDR2: DFQATT and SNEGSKA (reference sequence). This CDR3 is built from 13 residues. The V end was cut by 5 bases, the J end by 2 bases, with 11 bases between. DNA of the CDR3: TGCAGTGCTGATAGCGGATACACAGATACGCAGTATTTT. As protein: CSADSGYTDTQYF.

This clonotype was counted only a few times. The chain is built from TRBV5-1 and TRBJ2-3; 7 bases are shared with TRBD1. Per the germline V gene, CDR1 is SGHRS and CDR2 is YFSETQ. V was clipped by 4 bases and J by 5 bases; unmatched bases: 13. CDR3 length equals 16 residues. The chain's CDR3 is CASSHRRQGGVDTQYF. Written as DNA, the CDR3 is TGCGCCAGCAGCCACCGGAGACAGGGCGGAGTAGATACGCAGTATTTT.

This clonotype has a count of ten or more. The chain has TRBV28 and TRBJ2-2, with D perhaps assigned TRBD1 or TRBD2 (6 bases each). CDR1 is MDHEN, CDR2 SYDVKM, per germline. V was pared by 8 bases and J by 4 bases, with 14 bases between. The CDR3 is 14 amino acids. The CDR3 sequence: CASYLGGGTGELFF. The CDR3, as DNA: TGTGCCAGCTATCTGGGGGGCGGCACCGGGGAGCTGTTTTTT.

This clonotype was counted a few times. The chain uses TRBV14 and TRBJ1-6; D may be TRBD1 (6 bases). V lost 2 bases and J 7 bases, leaving 9 bases between the germline ends. The germline V gene encodes CDR1 SGHDN and CDR2 FVKESK. There are 14 residues in the CDR3. CDR3 amino acids: CASSQIQGNSPLHF. In nucleotides, the CDR3 is TGTGCCAGCAGCCAAATTCAGGGGAATTCACCCCTCCACTTT. Full variable domain (missing parts from reference TRBV14 and TRBJ1-6): EAGVTQFPSHSVIEKGQTVTLRCDPISGHDNLYWYRRVMGKEIKFLLHFVKESKQDESGMPNNRFLAERTGGTYSTLKVQPAELEDSGVYFCASSQIQGNSPLHFGNGTRLTVT.

The chain uses TRBV7-2 and TRBJ2-1, with 8 bases lining up with TRBD2. The CDR3 is made up of 14 amino acids. The V and J ends lost 1 base and 7 bases, in that order; junction bases with no gene match: 3. CDR1 is SGHTA, CDR2 FQGNSA, per germline. Here the CDR3 DNA reads TGTGCCAGCAGCTTAGAAATAGCGGGGAATGAGCAGTTCTTC. It encodes CASSLEIAGNEQFF.

This clonotype was counted only a few times. At one end, the junction sequence differs from germline, possibly due to a read error. V usage is TRBV7-7 and J usage is TRBJ2-5; no firm D call. The CDR3 is 17 amino acids. Germline-derived CDR1 and CDR2 are SSHAT and FNYEAQ (reference sequence). The CDR3: CASSLDGDKSPQETQYF. The CDR3, as DNA: TGTGCTAGCAGCTTAGACGGAGACAAATCACCCCAAGAGACCCAGTACTTC. The variable domain in full, with the rest retrieved from reference TRBV7-7 and TRBJ2-5, is GAGVSQSPRYKVTKRGQDVTLRCDPISSHATLYWYQQALGQGPEFLTYFNYEAQPDKSGLPSDRFSAERPEGSISTLTIQRTEQRDSAMYRCASSLDGDKSPQETQYFGPGTRLLVL.

The chain is built from TRBV5-1 and TRBJ2-2; 8 bases map to TRBD2. J gave up 2 bases and V 1 base, and 4 bases lay outside the gene matches. The CDR3 has 16 amino acids. Germline V gene lookup returns CDR1 SGHRS and CDR2 YFSETQ. The CDR3: CASSLRGGPNTGELFF. CDR3 sequence (DNA): TGCGCCAGCAGCTTGCGGGGGGGCCCTAACACCGGGGAGCTGTTTTTT. The variable domain in full, with the rest retrieved from reference TRBV5-1 and TRBJ2-2, is KAGVTQTPRYLIKTRGQQVTLSCSPISGHRSVSWYQQTPGQGLQFLFEYFSETQRNKGNFPGRFSGRQFSNSRSEMNVSTLELGDSALYLCASSLRGGPNTGELFFGEGSRLTVL.

There are many counts of this clonotype. The chain has TRBV7-6 and TRBJ2-6; no clear D. The CDR3 contains 14 residues. The V end was cut by 2 bases, the J end by 4 bases, with 6 bases between. Per germline, CDR1 SGHVS and CDR2 FNYEAQ. The CDR3 coding sequence is TGTGCCAGCAGCTTACTCCCCGGGGCCAACGTCCTGACTTTC. Its protein is CASSLLPGANVLTF.

This clonotype was seen repeatedly, ten times or more. The rearrangement links TRBV9 to TRBJ2-7; possibly TRBD2 for D (6 bases). Germline CDR1 reads SGDLS; CDR2 reads YYNGEE. The CDR3 sequence is 13 residues long. Trimming cost V 3 bases and J 2 bases, with 9 bases left between them. The CDR3, as DNA: TGTGCCAGCAGCGCGGGACTGACCTACGAGCAGTACTTC. It translates to CASSAGLTYEQYF.

This clonotype was picked up many times. The rearrangement uses TRBV3-1 and TRBJ2-3; 8 nucleotides match TRBD2. CDR1 is LGHDT, CDR2 YNNKEL, per germline (reference sequence). Unmatched junction bases numbered 0, after V lost 1 base and J lost 0 bases. The CDR3 has 15 amino acids. CDR3 amino acids: CASSQGTSSTDTQYF. The CDR3 DNA is TGTGCCAGCAGCCAAGGGACTAGCAGCACAGATACGCAGTATTTT.

This clonotype was detected many times. J is TRBJ1-1 and V is TRBV29-1, with D possibly TRBD1 on 5 matching bases. This CDR3 spans 16 amino acids. CDR1 is SQVTM and CDR2 is ANQGSEA in the germline V gene. The V end was cut by 5 bases, the J end by 0 bases, with 19 bases between. This chain's CDR3 is CSVSPSGALVNTEAFF. DNA for the CDR3: TGCAGCGTTTCCCCTAGTGGGGCGTTGGTGAACACTGAAGCTTTCTTT.

This clonotype was picked up many times. The chain couples TRBV7-2 to TRBJ2-7; the D gene is possibly TRBD1 (5 bases). The CDR3 has 14 residues. The ends were cut back, 5 bases at V and 5 bases at J, with 16 bases in the middle. Per germline, CDR1 SGHTA and CDR2 FQGNSA. The CDR3 coding sequence is TGTGCCAGCAGCATACAAAGCCTCAGGGACGAGCAGTACTTC. Its protein product is CASSIQSLRDEQYF.